These T cell receptor beta chains were read from a single sample in a study of blood T cell repertoires in COVID-19. The protocol was immunoSEQ multiplex PCR, while the TCRdb copy is restricted to in-frame clones and leaves out a portion. The sample gives tens of thousands of clones, around 89% of which show up once; over 3.5% is in the top ten. Sequenced: peripheral blood. The source is a human donor in a cohort sampled during active COVID-19. The CDR3 runs from the conserved cysteine through the conserved F or W. D genes are given only for firm matches. Not every row has a clone size; where given, it reads once, few, many or a size class.

J gene | D gene | V gene | clone size | CDR3 DNA | CDR3 protein
TRBJ2-2 | TRBD2 | TRBV5-1 | - | TGCGCCAGCAGCTTGAGCGGGACGACCGGGGAGCTGTTTTTT | CASSLSGTTGELFF
TRBJ2-5 | - | TRBV18 | - | TGTGCCAGCTCACCACAACAGGATCAAGAGACCCAGTACTTC | CASSPQQDQETQYF
TRBJ1-1 | - | TRBV5-1 | - | TGCGCCAGCAGCATTAGGACACAAAAGAACACTGAAGCTTTCTTT | CASSIRTQKNTEAFF
TRBJ2-1 | TRBD2 | TRBV10-2 | - | TGCGCCAGCAGGGGGACTAGCGGATTCTCCTACAATGAGCAGTTCTTC | CASRGTSGFSYNEQFF
TRBJ2-7 | TRBD1 | TRBV30 | - | TGTGCCTGGAGGGATCAGGAGTCGGGACAGGGTGGCGAGCAGTACTTC | CAWRDQESGQGGEQYF
TRBJ2-1 | TRBD1 | TRBV7-9 | medium-sized | TGTGCCAGCAGACCCAACAGGGGTGGGGTCAATGAGCAGTTCTTC | CASRPNRGGVNEQFF
TRBJ1-2 | - | TRBV28 | once | TGTGCCAGCAATGGCGGATATGGCTACACCTTC | CASNGGYGYTF
TRBJ2-5 | TRBD2 | TRBV20-1 | once | TGCAGTCCTCCCGGGGGGAAGACCCAGTACTTC | CSPPGGKTQYF
TRBJ2-3 | TRBD2 | TRBV7-2 | - | TGTGCCAGCAGCTTAGCAGCGGGGGCCCCTAGCACAGATACGCAGTATTTT | CASSLAAGAPSTDTQYF
TRBJ2-2 | - | TRBV4-3 | - | TGCGCCAGCAGCCCGGGCTCGAACTGGGGCAAGGGGGAGCTGTTTTTT | CASSPGSNWGKGELFF
TRBJ2-7 | TRBD2 | TRBV4-2 | - | TGTGCCAGCAGCCGGGGGGGGGAGGAAACCTACGAGCAGTACTTC | CASSRGGEETYEQYF
TRBJ1-2 | - | TRBV5-1 | - | TGCGCCAGCGCAGAGACACAGGCCTTAGGCGGCTACACCTTC | CASAETQALGGYTF
TRBJ1-1 | TRBD1 | TRBV25-1 | - | TGTGCCAGCGCCGGGCAGGGGGCCACTGAAGCTTTCTTT | CASAGQGATEAFF
TRBJ2-7 | - | TRBV28 | once | TGTGCCAGCAGTTCGGGTTACGAGCAGTACTTC | CASSSGYEQYF
TRBJ2-2 | TRBD1 | TRBV28 | - | TGTGCCAGCAGTTTCCGCGGACAGGGGTGGACCGGGGAGCTGTTTTTT | CASSFRGQGWTGELFF
TRBJ2-7 | TRBD1 | TRBV6-5 | few | TGTGCCAGCAGTTACTCTGGGACAGCGGTTTCCGAGCAGTACTTC | CASSYSGTAVSEQYF
TRBJ1-3 | - | TRBV5-1 | - | TGCGCCAGCAGCTTGGAGGGGGGGACCCCTGGAAACACCATATATTTT | CASSLEGGTPGNTIYF
TRBJ2-4 | - | TRBV10-3 | - | TGTGCCATCAGTGAGGAGAGGCCTTCGGTCAAAAACATTCAGTACTTC | CAISEERPSVKNIQYF
TRBJ2-3 | - | TRBV21-1 | - | TGTGCCAGCAGCACGGGACAGGGTTTTATTCATACGCAGTATTTT | CASSTGQGFIHTQYF
TRBJ1-1 | - | TRBV18 | - | TGTGCCAGCTCACCAGGGGCTACGAACACTGAAGCTTTCTTT | CASSPGATNTEAFF
TRBJ2-7 | - | TRBV7-9 | - | TGTGCCAGCAGCCGGGAAATCTCCTACGAGCAGTACTTC | CASSREISYEQYF
TRBJ2-3 | TRBD2 | TRBV6-1 | - | TGTGCCAGCAGTGAGCCGGGACTAGCGGTTAGCACAGATACGCAGTATTTT | CASSEPGLAVSTDTQYF
TRBJ1-4 | TRBD1 | TRBV5-6 | - | TGTGCCAGCAGCTGGGACAGATCTAATGAAAAACTGTTTTTT | CASSWDRSNEKLFF
TRBJ2-1 | - | TRBV7-2 | - | TGTGCCAGCAGCTCCCGGTTGACAGCGAACAATGAGCAGTTCTTC | CASSSRLTANNEQFF
TRBJ1-2 | TRBD1 | TRBV27 | - | TGTGCCAGCAGTACCGACAGGGGGCTTGACTATGGCTACACCTTC | CASSTDRGLDYGYTF
TRBJ1-2 | - | TRBV4-3 | - | TGCGCCAGCAGCCACGGAGGACTAGCTAACTATGGCTACACCTTC | CASSHGGLANYGYTF